Given below is one T cell receptor beta chain in context. Its matching antigen is unknown. CDR3 size: 14 residues. Looked up from germline, CDR1 is SQVTM and CDR2 is ANQGSEA. The V and J ends lost 5 bases and 0 bases respectively, with 12 bases between them. Profiling relied on immunoSEQ multiplex PCR, and the TCRdb table lists in-frame clones only, not all of them. Among 90,000 to 120,000 clones listed, roughly 66% were seen once. This specimen comes from a study of shared clonotypes between healthy human individuals. Points from the study as a whole: Researchers sampled only blood; tissue repertoires likely differ.

Material: memory CD8+ T cells sorted from blood. As to subset: CD45RO+ cells pooled with CCR7-negative TemRA cells. The clonotype was recovered from a woman aged 25 to 39 in good health. The chain joins TRBV29-1 to TRBJ2-3, with a tentative D call TRBD1 (6 bases). In nucleotides, the CDR3 is TGCAGCGTTCGGACAGCTTCTAGCACAGATACGCAGTATTTT. Its translation is CSVRTASSTDTQYF.